The sequence of this TCR beta chain was determined in a study of cytomegalovirus exposure and HLA in healthy donors. Notes on the study in general: Further analysis was carried out later, and it showed several of the most significant clusters appearing linked to common viral pathogens. DRB1 showed the most TCR associations and HLA-C the fewest in a later analysis, as rates varied by HLA locus.

Regarding this clone: The antigen remains unidentified.

60 Vbeta and 13 Jbeta primers were used in PCR. The table came from immunoSEQ multiplex PCR; TCRdb's copy has only in-frame clones and leaves some out. Among fewer than 250,000 clones listed, about four fifths were seen once. The V end lost 3 bases, the J end lost 3 bases, and 6 bases lay between the germline ends. Germline values: CDR1 SQVTM, CDR2 ANQGSEA. CDR3 length: 12 residues. The source of this sequence is a middle-aged man in good health and CMV-seropositive. The J gene is TRBJ2-1, the V gene TRBV29-1; possible D gene TRBD1, 5 bases. Sequenced: PBMCs. The CDR3 DNA reads as TGCAGCGTTGATCAGGGCTACAATGAGCAGTTCTTC. This gives the protein CSVDQGYNEQFF.